The T cell receptor beta chain described here comes from a study of patients and donors after allogeneic stem cell transplantation. TCRdb reprocessed the RT-PCR reads via MiXCR and lists one record per CDR3 protein. This table has fewer than 500,000 distinct CDR3 sequences, 16% appearing once. This receptor was obtained from a human donor who was either an allogeneic HSCT recipient or a stem cell or donor lymphocyte infusion donor (not recorded which). It is not recorded whose cells these are; they may come from a transplant donor. The sequencing sample was made of blood, either unsorted or a sorted T cell fraction (not recorded which).

The CDR3 sequence is CASLLLSGYGYTF. In DNA form, the CDR3 reads TGTGCCAGCCTCCTACTCAGTGGCTATGGCTACACCTTC. The chain recombines TRBV12-3 or TRBV12-4 with TRBJ1-2; D gene ambiguous. CDR3 length: 13 residues. The V gene lost 8 bases and the J gene lost 4 bases, with 14 bases spanning the gap.